The 9 T cell receptor beta chains in this list originate from one sample, sequenced in a study of cytomegalovirus exposure and HLA in healthy donors. A multiplex PCR was run with 60 Vbeta primers and 13 Jbeta primers. Profiled with immunoSEQ multiplex PCR; TCRdb holds only in-frame clones, not every one. The table has over 150,000 clones, approximately 80% seen once. Sequencing used PBMCs. The source is a man younger than 40 in good health and CMV-seropositive.

The J gene is TRBJ1-2, the V gene TRBV27, with 7 bases that match TRBD1. Germline trimming cut 5 bases from V and 4 bases from J; bases unmatched to any gene: 4. Germline V gene data show CDR1 as MNHEY and CDR2 as SMNVEV (reference sequence). This CDR3 comprises 13 residues. Here the CDR3 DNA reads TGTGCCAGCAGTCCCACAGGGGTCTATGGCTACACCTTC. It codes for CASSPTGVYGYTF.

V is TRBV2 and J is TRBJ2-3; D possibly corresponds to TRBD2 (6 bases). V was cut by 4 bases and J by 2 bases, with 13 bases left in between. This CDR3 is 15 amino acids long. Germline CDR1 reads SNHLY; CDR2 reads FYNNEI. CDR3 bases: TGTGCCAGCAGTGGCGGGATACTATACACAGATACGCAGTATTTT. Translating gives CASSGGILYTDTQYF.

J is TRBJ1-1 and V is TRBV29-1; D is unclear. This CDR3 is built from 10 residues. Germline V gene data show CDR1 as SQVTM and CDR2 as ANQGSEA. The V and J ends lost 1 base and 12 bases respectively, with 9 bases between them. CDR3 protein: CSVEGEGSFF. CDR3 DNA sequence: TGCAGCGTTGAAGGGGAGGGTTCTTTCTTT.

The genes are TRBV2 and TRBJ2-1; no clear D gene. Germline V CDR1 and CDR2: SNHLY, FYNNEI. The CDR3 has 12 residues. Trimming removed 7 bases from V and 5 bases from J, with 9 bases in between. The DNA of the CDR3 is TGTGCCAGCAATCGTCAGAACAATGAGCAGTTCTTC. It encodes CASNRQNNEQFF.

The chain couples TRBV11-3 to TRBJ2-1; a weak D match, TRBD2 (5 bases). V was shortened by 5 bases and J by 10 bases, with 12 bases between the two germline ends. The CDR3 loop spans 12 amino acids. Germline values: CDR1 SGHNT, CDR2 YENEEA. CDR3 DNA sequence: TGTGCCAGCAGCATCACCGGGAACGAGCAGTTCTTC. Residues: CASSITGNEQFF. Variable domain in full (rest from reference TRBV11-3 and TRBJ2-1): EAGVVQSPRYKIIEKKQPVAFWCNPISGHNTLYWYLQNLGQGPELLIRYENEEAVDDSQLPKDRFSAERLKGVDSTLKIQPAELGDSAVYLCASSITGNEQFFGPGTRLTVL.

The chain joins TRBV10-3 to TRBJ1-1, with D tentatively TRBD1 (5 bases). The CDR3 has 13 residues. The V gene's germline CDR1 is ENHRY and CDR2 SYGVKD. V was shortened by 4 bases and J by 0 bases, with 6 bases between the two germline ends. The CDR3 DNA follows: TGTGCCATCAGTGGGGGGGTGAACACTGAAGCTTTCTTT. Amino acid sequence: CAISGGVNTEAFF.

This clone was recorded only once. J is TRBJ1-1 and V is TRBV28, with TRBD1 matching over 12 bases. Germline CDR1 is MDHEN and CDR2 is SYDVKM. The length of the CDR3 is 16 residues. V trimming: 5 bases; J trimming: 9 bases; junction bases outside the gene matches: 13. CDR3 amino acids: CASSPPGQGAGGQAFF. CDR3 coding DNA: TGTGCCAGCAGTCCCCCGGGACAGGGGGCGGGGGGCCAAGCTTTCTTT. Based on the CDR3 plus reference TRBV28 and TRBJ1-1, the full variable domain is DVKVTQSSRYLVKRTGEKVFLECVQDMDHENMFWYRQDPGLGLRLIYFSYDVKMKEKGDIPEGYSVSREKKERFSLILESASTNQTSMYLCASSPPGQGAGGQAFFGQGTRLTVV.

CDR3 nucleotides: TGTGCCAGCAGAACGACAGGGGGTACCTACGAGCAGTACTTC. Encoded protein: CASRTTGGTYEQYF. The genes are TRBV27 and TRBJ2-7; 9 bases are a match to TRBD1. V shed 6 bases, J shed 2 bases, and the junction held 5 bases outside the gene matches. Germline V lookup: CDR1 MNHEY, CDR2 SMNVEV (reference sequence). This CDR3 has 14 residues.

This sequence joins TRBV7-9 and TRBJ2-7; D may be TRBD1 (5 bases). The CDR3 consists of 11 residues. V lost 5 bases and J lost 7, with 9 bases in between. Germline V gives CDR1 SEHNR, CDR2 FQNEAQ (reference sequence). In DNA, the CDR3 is TGTGCCAGCAGCCGACAGAGGGAGCAGTACTTC. It encodes CASSRQREQYF.